These 26 T cell receptor beta chains were sequenced from one sample in a study of T cell responses to AZD1222 COVID-19 vaccine. The data were produced by immunoSEQ multiplex PCR, yet TCRdb's version contains in-frame clones alone and is incomplete. The profile shows around 180,000 clones, about 91% of them singletons. The material sequenced was peripheral blood, taken on day 0 of AZD1222 vaccination. The receptors come from an adult in good health.

The rearrangement links TRBV9 to TRBJ2-1; D is perhaps TRBD1 (6 bases). Germline loops: CDR1 SGDLS, CDR2 YYNGEE. This CDR3 is 15 amino acids long. Between the trimmed V and J ends, which lost 4 bases and 7 bases, there was a span of 18 bases. The CDR3 DNA sequence: TGTGCCAGCAGCCCCCCAAACAGGGCTCTGAATGAGCAGTTCTTC. This sequence encodes CASSPPNRALNEQFF.

The chain links TRBV6-5 to TRBJ1-3; maybe TRBD1 (6 bases). Germline CDR1 MNHEY, CDR2 SVGAGI. This CDR3 is built from 13 residues. The V and J ends lost 3 bases and 6 bases respectively, with 9 bases between them. CDR3 in amino acids: CASSYGGQNTIYF. CDR3 DNA: TGTGCCAGCAGTTATGGGGGACAAAACACCATATATTTT.

The CDR3 DNA is TGTGCCAGCAGTTATGTCGCCTTGGGGGGAGGCGAGCAGTACTTC. The encoded protein is CASSYVALGGGEQYF. The rearrangement uses TRBV6-5 and TRBJ2-7; tentatively, D is TRBD2 (6 bases). This CDR3 is 15 amino acids long. Germline V lookup: CDR1 MNHEY, CDR2 SVGAGI. Trimming pared 3 bases from V and 6 bases from J, leaving 18 bases between.

V is TRBV12-2 and J is TRBJ1-1; the tabulated D call, TRBD1, remains unverified against the DNA. TRBV12-2 has pseudogene status. The length of the CDR3 is 14 residues. CDR3 sequence: CASRPRQKNTEAFF. In nucleotides, the CDR3 is TGTGCAAGTCGCCCCCGACAGAAGAACACTGAAGCTTTCTTT.

The chain has TRBV6-5 and TRBJ2-5, with D uncertain. Trimming cost V 6 bases and J 1 base, with 12 bases left between them. CDR3 length equals 14 residues. Germline CDR1 reads MNHEY; CDR2 reads SVGAGI. This CDR3 reads CASSLRRTQETQYF. In DNA, the CDR3 is TGTGCCAGCAGCTTGAGACGGACCCAAGAGACCCAGTACTTC.

This clone was recorded only once. V gene TRBV7-2 combines with J gene TRBJ2-1; 14 bases map to TRBD2. Germline loops: CDR1 SGHTA, CDR2 FQGNSA. The CDR3 extends over 18 amino acids. The junction had 11 bases not matched to a gene; V was cut back by 3 bases and J by 7 bases. The CDR3 coding sequence is TGTGCCAGCAGCTTTGGACTAGCGGGAGGAGGGGGATTGAATGAGCAGTTCTTC. Translated: CASSFGLAGGGGLNEQFF.

The V call is TRBV6-5, the J call TRBJ2-3; a weak D match, TRBD2 (5 bases). V lost 8 bases to trimming and J lost 4 bases, with 19 bases between them. CDR1 is MNHEY and CDR2 is SVGAGI in the germline V gene. CDR3 length equals 15 residues. The CDR3 region is CASDGRRYGADTQYF. CDR3 sequence (DNA): TGTGCCAGCGACGGACGCCGATACGGGGCAGATACGCAGTATTTT.

The chain employs TRBV13 and TRBJ2-7; D might be TRBD1 (6 bases). CDR1 and CDR2 (germline): PRHDT, FYEKMQ (reference sequence). V lost 4 bases, J lost 4 bases, and 14 bases lay in between. The CDR3 consists of 14 residues. CDR3 DNA sequence: TGTGCCAGCAGCTCCCGGGACAAAGTTTACGAGCAGTACTTC. It codes for CASSSRDKVYEQYF.

The V gene is TRBV6-5, the J gene TRBJ1-1; weak D call: TRBD1 (6 bases). V lost 10 bases and J lost 5, with 20 bases in between. Germline-derived CDR1 and CDR2 are MNHEY and SVGAGI. The CDR3 is made up of 14 amino acids. This CDR3 reads CAIEHPPRGTEAFF. In DNA form, the CDR3 reads TGTGCCATCGAACATCCACCCAGGGGTACTGAAGCTTTCTTT.

This clone was seen only once. This chain connects TRBV12-3 or TRBV12-4 to TRBJ1-1; no firm D call. The germline V and J ends were trimmed by 3 bases and 6 bases, with 11 bases remaining between them. This CDR3 spans 13 amino acids. The CDR3, as DNA: TGTGCCAGCAGTTTTCGTCCGGAGGCTGAAGCTTTCTTT. The encoded protein is CASSFRPEAEAFF.

The chain carries TRBV28 and TRBJ2-6; D possibly corresponds to TRBD2 (6 bases). CDR1 is MDHEN, CDR2 SYDVKM, per germline. The CDR3 extends over 19 amino acids. Between the trimmed V and J ends, which lost 5 bases and 0 bases, there was a span of 20 bases. CDR3 nucleotides: TGTGCCAGCAGTGAATTACCGGGACGGGGGAACTCTGGGGCCAACGTCCTGACTTTC. Amino acid sequence: CASSELPGRGNSGANVLTF.

The chain combines TRBV6-5 with TRBJ1-5; D not resolved. This CDR3 spans 15 amino acids. Germline CDR1 reads MNHEY; CDR2 reads SVGAGI. V shed 6 bases and J shed 2 bases, with 14 bases lying between them. This CDR3 reads CASSPGSIGNQPQHF. CDR3 DNA: TGTGCCAGCAGCCCGGGGTCTATTGGCAATCAGCCCCAGCATTTT.

V gene TRBV2 combines with J gene TRBJ2-7; TRBD2 agrees at 14 bases. The J segment lost 4 bases and the V segment lost 6 bases, leaving 8 bases of the junction unmatched. CDR1 is SNHLY, CDR2 FYNNEI, per germline. The CDR3 totals 16 residues. The DNA of the CDR3 is TGTGCCAGCAGACCTGGGACTAGCGGGAGAAGGTACGAGCAGTACTTC. Translating it yields CASRPGTSGRRYEQYF.

The chain couples TRBV9 to TRBJ2-2; D unresolved. Trimming took 4 bases from V and 4 from J, leaving 11 bases between them. This CDR3 has 14 residues. The germline V gene has CDR1 SGDLS and CDR2 YYNGEE. CDR3 loop: CASSPPGVTGELFF. The DNA for the CDR3 is TGTGCCAGCAGCCCGCCAGGAGTCACCGGGGAGCTGTTTTTT.

A single count supports this clone. This sequence joins TRBV6-5 and TRBJ1-4, with no clear D. CDR1 and CDR2 (germline): MNHEY, SVGAGI. The V and J ends lost 0 bases and 3 bases respectively, with 5 bases between them. There are 14 residues in the CDR3. CDR3: CASSYSSSNEKLFF. The CDR3 region has the DNA TGTGCCAGCAGTTACTCGAGCTCTAATGAAAAACTGTTTTTT.

The genes are TRBV29-1 and TRBJ1-1; D not certain. The CDR3 runs to 13 residues. Germline-derived CDR1 and CDR2 are SQVTM and ANQGSEA. V dropped 7 bases and J dropped 0 bases, with 12 bases sitting between them. CDR3 in DNA: TGCAGCGGGACTGGGAGCCTGAACACTGAAGCTTTCTTT. Amino acid sequence: CSGTGSLNTEAFF.

V gene TRBV11-2 combines with J gene TRBJ2-3, with TRBD1 as a possible D gene (7 bases). Germline V CDR1 and CDR2: SGHAT, FQNNGV. Trimming took 4 bases from V and 4 from J, leaving 24 bases between them. There are 18 residues in the CDR3. CDR3 bases: TGTGCCAGCAGCTCCTCCCTGGGGCGACAGGGAGGCTCAGATACGCAGTATTTT. This translates into CASSSSLGRQGGSDTQYF.

This chain connects TRBV9 to TRBJ2-5; D assignment may be TRBD1 or TRBD2 (5 bases each). V was trimmed by 0 bases and J by 2 bases, leaving 11 bases between them. Germline V gene sequence: CDR1 SGDLS, CDR2 YYNGEE. The CDR3 sequence is 15 residues long. CDR3 amino acids: CASSVGGTQQETQYF. Here the CDR3 DNA reads TGTGCCAGCAGCGTAGGTGGGACGCAGCAAGAGACCCAGTACTTC.

V gene TRBV9 combines with J gene TRBJ2-1; a possible D gene is TRBD2 (5 bases). The germline CDR1 and CDR2 sequences are SGDLS and YYNGEE. V was trimmed by 4 bases and J by 1 base, leaving 15 bases between them. The CDR3 spans 16 residues. The CDR3 here is CASSPPRGHSYNEQFF. The CDR3 DNA reads TGTGCCAGCAGCCCTCCCCGAGGGCATTCCTACAATGAGCAGTTCTTC.

V and J are TRBV15 and TRBJ2-3, with D tentatively TRBD2 (5 bases). CDR3 size: 13 residues. CDR1 is LNHNV and CDR2 is YYDKDF in the germline V gene (reference sequence). V was pared by 8 bases and J by 4 bases, with 13 bases between. The CDR3 loop reads CATSPGVSDTQYF. DNA for the CDR3: TGTGCCACCTCCCCCGGGGTATCAGATACGCAGTATTTT.

This chain uses TRBV18 with TRBJ1-5, with D uncertain. The CDR3 sequence is 15 residues long. Trimming removed 3 bases from V and 2 bases from J, with 11 bases in between. Germline CDR1 is KGHSH and CDR2 is LQKENI. The CDR3 DNA reads as TGTGCCAGCTCACCTCTTACCGGGGGCAATCAGCCCCAGCATTTT. This codes for CASSPLTGGNQPQHF.

The V call is TRBV19, the J call TRBJ2-1; 11 bases agree with TRBD2. This CDR3 spans 17 amino acids. In germline, CDR1 is LNHDA, CDR2 SQIVND (reference sequence). Unmatched junction bases numbered 7, after V lost 5 bases and J lost 1 base. The CDR3 region has the DNA TGTGCCAGTAGTCTATCTAGCGGGGGGCTGTCCTACAATGAGCAGTTCTTC. It yields the protein CASSLSSGGLSYNEQFF.

Worth noting for this clone: This same CDR3 is encoded by further DNA sequences in the sample. This chain uses TRBV5-8 with TRBJ2-5; 7 bases are shared with TRBD1. The CDR3 has 13 residues. With V trimmed by 4 bases and J by 5 bases, 5 bases remained unmatched. Germline CDR1 is SGHTS and CDR2 is YDEGEE. In nucleotides, the CDR3 is TGTGCCAGCAGCCTAGGGGGCGTGGAGACCCAGTACTTC. This translates into CASSLGGVETQYF.

The rearrangement joins TRBV27 to TRBJ1-5, with D possibly TRBD1 on 5 matching bases. In germline, CDR1 is MNHEY, CDR2 SMNVEV (reference sequence). This CDR3 is 14 amino acids long. V gave up 2 bases and J gave up 10 bases, with 15 bases separating them. The CDR3 bases are TGTGCCAGCAGTTTAACGGGACTTCAAACTCCCCAGCATTTT. Translating it yields CASSLTGLQTPQHF.

The rearrangement joins TRBV28 to TRBJ1-2; D unresolved. The CDR3 sequence is 11 residues long. Germline CDR1 MDHEN, CDR2 SYDVKM. V lost 4 bases and J lost 7, with 7 bases in between. The CDR3, as DNA: TGTGCCAGCAGTTCCTCCTTTGGCTACACCTTC. It specifies CASSSSFGYTF.

This chain connects TRBV27 to TRBJ1-2; D remains unclear. The CDR3 sequence is 13 residues long. Germline CDR1 MNHEY, CDR2 SMNVEV (reference sequence). V was cut by 3 bases and J by 5 bases, with 10 bases left in between. CDR3 amino acids: CASSFSDRYGYTF. CDR3 DNA sequence: TGTGCCAGCAGTTTTTCCGACCGATATGGCTACACCTTC.